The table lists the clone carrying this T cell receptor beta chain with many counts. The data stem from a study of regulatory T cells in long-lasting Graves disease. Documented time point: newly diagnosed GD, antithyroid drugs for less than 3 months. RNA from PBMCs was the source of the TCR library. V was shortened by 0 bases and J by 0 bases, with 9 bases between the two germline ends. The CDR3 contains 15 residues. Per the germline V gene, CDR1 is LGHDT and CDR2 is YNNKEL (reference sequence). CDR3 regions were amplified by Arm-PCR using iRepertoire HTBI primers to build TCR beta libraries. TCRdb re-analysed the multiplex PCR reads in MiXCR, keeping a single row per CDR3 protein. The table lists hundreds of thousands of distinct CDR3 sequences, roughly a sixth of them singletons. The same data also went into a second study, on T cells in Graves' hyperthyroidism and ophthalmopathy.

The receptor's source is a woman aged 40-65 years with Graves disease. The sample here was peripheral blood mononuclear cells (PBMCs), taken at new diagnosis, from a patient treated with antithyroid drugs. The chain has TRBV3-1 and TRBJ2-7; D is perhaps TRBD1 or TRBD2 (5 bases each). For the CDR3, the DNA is TGTGCCAGCAGCCAAGATTTGGGGGTCTCCTACGAGCAGTACTTC. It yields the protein CASSQDLGVSYEQYF.